This T cell receptor beta chain is drawn from a study of control samples from healthy donors and cancer patients. Data came from immunoSEQ multiplex PCR; TCRdb stores just in-frame clones and leaves some out. The repertoire has some 110,000 clones, more than 75% of them found once; the top ten carry 2.3%. Input material: blood. The TCR originated in a woman in her sixties or seventies in good health.

CDR3 amino acids: CASSPVSGYTDTQYF. DNA of the CDR3: TGTGCCAGCAGCCCTGTCAGCGGTTACACAGATACGCAGTATTTT. This chain links TRBV7-8 with TRBJ2-3; tentative D call: TRBD2 (5 bases). The CDR3 runs to 15 residues. The germline gives CDR1 SGHVS, CDR2 FQNEAQ. Between the trimmed V and J ends, which lost 5 bases and 2 bases, there was a span of 14 bases. Full variable domain (missing parts from reference TRBV7-8 and TRBJ2-3): GAGVSQSPRYKVAKRGQDVALRCDPISGHVSLFWYQQALGQGPEFLTYFQNEAQLDKSGLPSDRFFAERPEGSVSTLKIQRTQQEDSAVYLCASSPVSGYTDTQYFGPGTRLTVL.